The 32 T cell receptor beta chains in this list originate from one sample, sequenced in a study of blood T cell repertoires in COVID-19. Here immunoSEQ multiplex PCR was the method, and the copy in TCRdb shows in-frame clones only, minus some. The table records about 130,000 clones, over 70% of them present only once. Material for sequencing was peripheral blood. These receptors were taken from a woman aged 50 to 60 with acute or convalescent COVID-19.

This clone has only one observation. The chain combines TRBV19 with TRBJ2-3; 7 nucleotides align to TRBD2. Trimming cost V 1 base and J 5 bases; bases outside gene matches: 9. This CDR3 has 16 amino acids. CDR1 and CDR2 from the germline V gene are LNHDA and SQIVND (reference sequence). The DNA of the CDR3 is TGTGCCAGTAGTATAGGGGGAGCGGGAAACGGAGATACGCAGTATTTT. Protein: CASSIGGAGNGDTQYF.

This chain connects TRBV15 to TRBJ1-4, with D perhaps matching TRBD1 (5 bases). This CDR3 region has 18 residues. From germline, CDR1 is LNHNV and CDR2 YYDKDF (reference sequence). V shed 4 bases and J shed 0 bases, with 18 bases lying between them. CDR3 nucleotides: TGTGCCACCAGCATCACGGCAGGGCGCTCTACAACTAATGAAAAACTGTTTTTT. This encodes CATSITAGRSTTNEKLFF.

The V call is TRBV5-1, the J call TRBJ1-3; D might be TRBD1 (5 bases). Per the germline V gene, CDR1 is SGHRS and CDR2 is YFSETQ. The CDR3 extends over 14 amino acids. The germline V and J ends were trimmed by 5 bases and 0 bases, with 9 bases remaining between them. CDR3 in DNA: TGCGCCAGCAGTCCGGACACCTCTGGAAACACCATATATTTT. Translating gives CASSPDTSGNTIYF. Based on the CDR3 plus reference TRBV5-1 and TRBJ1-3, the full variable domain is KAGVTQTPRYLIKTRGQQVTLSCSPISGHRSVSWYQQTPGQGLQFLFEYFSETQRNKGNFPGRFSGRQFSNSRSEMNVSTLELGDSALYLCASSPDTSGNTIYFGEGSWLTVV.

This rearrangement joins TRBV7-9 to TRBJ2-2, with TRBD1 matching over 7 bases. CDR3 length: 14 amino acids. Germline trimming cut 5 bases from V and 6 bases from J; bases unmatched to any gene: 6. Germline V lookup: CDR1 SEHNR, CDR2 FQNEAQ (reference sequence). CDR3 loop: CASSVRQGPGELFF. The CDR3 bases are TGTGCCAGCAGCGTACGACAGGGCCCCGGGGAGCTGTTTTTT. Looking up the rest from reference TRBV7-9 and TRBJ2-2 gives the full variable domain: DTGVSQNPRHKITKRGQNVTFRCDPISEHNRLYWYRQTLGQGPEFLTYFQNEAQLEKSRLLSDRFSAERPKGSFSTLEIQRTEQGDSAMYLCASSVRQGPGELFFGEGSRLTVL.

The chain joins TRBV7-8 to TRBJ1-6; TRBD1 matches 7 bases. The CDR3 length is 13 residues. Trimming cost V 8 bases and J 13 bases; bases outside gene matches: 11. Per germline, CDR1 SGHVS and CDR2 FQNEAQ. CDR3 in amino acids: CASSDRQGSPLHF. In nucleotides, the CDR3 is TGTGCCAGCTCCGATCGACAGGGTTCGCCCCTCCACTTT.

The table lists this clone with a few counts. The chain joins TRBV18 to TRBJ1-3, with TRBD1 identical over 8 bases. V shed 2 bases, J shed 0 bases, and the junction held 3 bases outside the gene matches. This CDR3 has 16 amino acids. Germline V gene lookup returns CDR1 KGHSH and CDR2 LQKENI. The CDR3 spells CASSPSGQGSGNTIYF. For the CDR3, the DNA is TGTGCCAGCTCACCATCAGGACAGGGCTCTGGAAACACCATATATTTT. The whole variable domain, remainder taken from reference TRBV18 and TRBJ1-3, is NAGVMQNPRHLVRRRGQEARLRCSPMKGHSHVYWYRQLPEEGLKFMVYLQKENIIDESGMPKERFSAEFPKEGPSILRIQQVVRGDSAAYFCASSPSGQGSGNTIYFGEGSWLTVV.

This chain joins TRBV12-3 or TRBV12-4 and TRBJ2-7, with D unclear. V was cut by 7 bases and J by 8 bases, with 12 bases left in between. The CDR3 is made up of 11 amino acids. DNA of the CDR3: TGTGCCAGCAATCGAGGTTTCCAGCAGTACTTC. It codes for CASNRGFQQYF.

The CDR3 sequence: CASSFRTGKNKRNQPQHF. The CDR3, as DNA: TGTGCCAGCAGTTTCAGGACAGGGAAGAATAAGCGCAATCAGCCCCAGCATTTT. This rearrangement joins TRBV27 to TRBJ1-5; 8 nucleotides agree with TRBD1. This CDR3 has 18 residues. J lost 2 bases, V lost 3 bases, and 12 bases had no gene match. CDR1 is MNHEY and CDR2 is SMNVEV in the germline V gene (reference sequence).

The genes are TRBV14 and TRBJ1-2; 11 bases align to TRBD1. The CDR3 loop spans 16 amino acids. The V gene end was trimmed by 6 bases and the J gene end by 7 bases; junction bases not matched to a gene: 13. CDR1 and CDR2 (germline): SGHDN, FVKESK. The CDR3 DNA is TGTGCCAGCAGACGGACAGGGGGCGCAGGCTCCGTTGGCTACACCTTC. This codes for CASRRTGGAGSVGYTF.

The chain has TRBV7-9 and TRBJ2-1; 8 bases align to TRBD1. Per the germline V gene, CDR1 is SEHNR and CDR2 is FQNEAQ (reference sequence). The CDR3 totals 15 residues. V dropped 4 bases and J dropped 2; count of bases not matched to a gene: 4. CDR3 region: CASSSLGQAYNEQFF. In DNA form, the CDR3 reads TGTGCCAGCAGCTCCCTGGGACAGGCCTACAATGAGCAGTTCTTC.

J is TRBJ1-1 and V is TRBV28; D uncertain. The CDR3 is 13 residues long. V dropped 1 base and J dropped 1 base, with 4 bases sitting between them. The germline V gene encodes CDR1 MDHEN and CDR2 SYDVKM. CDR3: CASSLFKNTEAFF. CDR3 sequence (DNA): TGTGCCAGCAGTTTATTCAAGAACACTGAAGCTTTCTTT. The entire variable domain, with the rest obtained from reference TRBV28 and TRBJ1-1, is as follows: DVKVTQSSRYLVKRTGEKVFLECVQDMDHENMFWYRQDPGLGLRLIYFSYDVKMKEKGDIPEGYSVSREKKERFSLILESASTNQTSMYLCASSLFKNTEAFFGQGTRLTVV.

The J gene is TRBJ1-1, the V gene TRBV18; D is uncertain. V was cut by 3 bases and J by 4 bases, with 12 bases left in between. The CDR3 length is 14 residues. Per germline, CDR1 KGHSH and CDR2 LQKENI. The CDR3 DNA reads TGTGCCAGCTCACCGGCTCCGGGTCGCACTGAAGCTTTCTTT. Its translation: CASSPAPGRTEAFF.

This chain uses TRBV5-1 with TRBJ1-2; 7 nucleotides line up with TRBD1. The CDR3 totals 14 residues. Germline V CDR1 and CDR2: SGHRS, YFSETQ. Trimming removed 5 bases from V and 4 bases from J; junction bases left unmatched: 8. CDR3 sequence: CASSEGAGSYGYTF. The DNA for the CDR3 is TGCGCCAGCAGTGAGGGGGCTGGTAGCTATGGCTACACCTTC.

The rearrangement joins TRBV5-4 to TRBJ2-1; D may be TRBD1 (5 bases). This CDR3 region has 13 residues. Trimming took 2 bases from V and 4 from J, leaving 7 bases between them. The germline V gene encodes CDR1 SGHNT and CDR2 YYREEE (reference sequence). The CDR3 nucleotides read TGTGCCAGCAGCTTTGGACATTACAATGAGCAGTTCTTC. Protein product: CASSFGHYNEQFF.

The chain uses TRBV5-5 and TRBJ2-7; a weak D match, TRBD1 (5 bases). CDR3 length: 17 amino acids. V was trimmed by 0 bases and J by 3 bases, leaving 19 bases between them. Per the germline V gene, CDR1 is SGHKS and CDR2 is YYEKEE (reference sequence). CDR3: CASSLGGQAGPIYEQYF. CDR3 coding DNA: TGTGCCAGCAGCTTGGGGGGTCAGGCAGGGCCCATCTACGAGCAGTACTTC.

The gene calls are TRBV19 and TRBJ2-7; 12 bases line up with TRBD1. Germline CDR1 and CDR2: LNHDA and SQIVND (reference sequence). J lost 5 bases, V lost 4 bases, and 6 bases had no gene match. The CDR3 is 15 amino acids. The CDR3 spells CASSKSGQGADEQYF. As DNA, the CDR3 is TGTGCCAGTAGTAAATCGGGACAGGGGGCGGACGAGCAGTACTTC.

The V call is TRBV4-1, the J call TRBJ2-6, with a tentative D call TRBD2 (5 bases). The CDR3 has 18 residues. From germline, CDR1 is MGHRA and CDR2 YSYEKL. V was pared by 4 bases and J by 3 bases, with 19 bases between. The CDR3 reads CASSPSQTGSDGANVLTF. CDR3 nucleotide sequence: TGCGCCAGCAGCCCGTCCCAAACGGGGAGTGATGGGGCCAACGTCCTGACTTTC.

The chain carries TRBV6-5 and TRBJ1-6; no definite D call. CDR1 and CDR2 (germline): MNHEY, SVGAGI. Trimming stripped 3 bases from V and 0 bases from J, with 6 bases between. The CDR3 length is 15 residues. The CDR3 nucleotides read TGTGCCAGCAGTTATGATAGCTCCTATAATTCACCCCTCCACTTT. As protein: CASSYDSSYNSPLHF.

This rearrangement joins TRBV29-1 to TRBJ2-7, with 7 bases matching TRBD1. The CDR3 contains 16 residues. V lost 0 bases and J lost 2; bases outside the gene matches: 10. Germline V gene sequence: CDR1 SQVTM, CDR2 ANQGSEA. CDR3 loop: CSVEDRSTGDTYEQYF. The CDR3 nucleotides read TGCAGCGTTGAAGATCGGTCCACAGGGGACACCTACGAGCAGTACTTC.

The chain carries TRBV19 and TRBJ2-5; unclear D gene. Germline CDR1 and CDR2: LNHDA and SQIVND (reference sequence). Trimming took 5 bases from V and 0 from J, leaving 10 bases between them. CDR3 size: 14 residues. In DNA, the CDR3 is TGTGCCAGTAGTTATTGGCAGGACCAAGAGACCCAGTACTTC. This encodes CASSYWQDQETQYF.

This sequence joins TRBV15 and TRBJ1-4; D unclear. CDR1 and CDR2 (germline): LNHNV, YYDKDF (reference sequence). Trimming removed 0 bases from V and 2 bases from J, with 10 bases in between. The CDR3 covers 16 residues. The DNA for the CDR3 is TGTGCCACCAGCAGAGATCTTACAATTACTAATGAAAAACTGTTTTTT. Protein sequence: CATSRDLTITNEKLFF.

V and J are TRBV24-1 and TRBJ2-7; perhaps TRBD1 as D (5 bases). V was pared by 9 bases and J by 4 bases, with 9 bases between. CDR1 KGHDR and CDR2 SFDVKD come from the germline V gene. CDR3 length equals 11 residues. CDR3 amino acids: CATGQGYEQYF. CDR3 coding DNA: TGTGCCACCGGCCAGGGATACGAGCAGTACTTC.

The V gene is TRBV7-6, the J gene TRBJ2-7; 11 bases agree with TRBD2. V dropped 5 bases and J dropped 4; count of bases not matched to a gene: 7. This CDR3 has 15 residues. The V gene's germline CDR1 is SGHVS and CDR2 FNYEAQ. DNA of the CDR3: TGTGCCAGCAGCGAGATAGCGGGAGGGCGTTACGAGCAGTACTTC. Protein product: CASSEIAGGRYEQYF.

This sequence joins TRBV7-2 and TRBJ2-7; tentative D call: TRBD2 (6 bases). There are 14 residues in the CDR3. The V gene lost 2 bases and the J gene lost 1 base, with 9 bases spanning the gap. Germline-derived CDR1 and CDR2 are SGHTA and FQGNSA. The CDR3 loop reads CASSLRRGSYEQYF. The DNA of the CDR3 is TGTGCCAGCAGCTTACGGCGGGGATCCTACGAGCAGTACTTC.

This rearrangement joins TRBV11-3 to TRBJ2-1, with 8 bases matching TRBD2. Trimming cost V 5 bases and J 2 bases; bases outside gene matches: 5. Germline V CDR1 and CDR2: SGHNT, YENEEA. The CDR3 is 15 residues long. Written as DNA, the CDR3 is TGTGCCAGCAGCAAAGCGGGACTAGCCTACAATGAGCAGTTCTTC. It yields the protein CASSKAGLAYNEQFF.

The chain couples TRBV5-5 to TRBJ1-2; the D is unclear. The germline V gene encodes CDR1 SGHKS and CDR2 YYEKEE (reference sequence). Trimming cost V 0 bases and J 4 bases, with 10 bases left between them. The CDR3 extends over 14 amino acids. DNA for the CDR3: TGTGCCAGCAGCTTGGGGCAGGTTAGCTATGGCTACACCTTC. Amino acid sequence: CASSLGQVSYGYTF.

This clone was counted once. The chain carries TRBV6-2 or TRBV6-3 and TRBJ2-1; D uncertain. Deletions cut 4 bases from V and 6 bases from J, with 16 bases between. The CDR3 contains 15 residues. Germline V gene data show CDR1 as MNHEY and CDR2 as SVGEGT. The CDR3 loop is CASSSPLGDGNEQFF. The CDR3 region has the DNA TGTGCCAGCAGTTCCCCTCTAGGCGACGGCAATGAGCAGTTCTTC.

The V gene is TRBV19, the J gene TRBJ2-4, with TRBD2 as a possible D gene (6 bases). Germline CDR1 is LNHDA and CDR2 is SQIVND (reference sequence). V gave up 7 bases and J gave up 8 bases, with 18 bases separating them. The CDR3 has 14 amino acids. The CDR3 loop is CASKGLAGRHIQYF. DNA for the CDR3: TGTGCCAGTAAAGGGCTTGCGGGGAGGCACATTCAGTACTTC.

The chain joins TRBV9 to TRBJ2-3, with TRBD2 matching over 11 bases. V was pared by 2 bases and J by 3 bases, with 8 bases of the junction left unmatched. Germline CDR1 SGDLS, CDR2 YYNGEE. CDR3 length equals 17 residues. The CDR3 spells CASSVLPTSGITDTQYF. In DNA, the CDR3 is TGTGCCAGCAGCGTTTTGCCGACTAGCGGGATAACAGATACGCAGTATTTT.

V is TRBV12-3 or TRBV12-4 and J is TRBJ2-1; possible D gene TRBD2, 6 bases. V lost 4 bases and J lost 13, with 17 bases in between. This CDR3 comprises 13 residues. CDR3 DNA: TGTGCCAGCAGTTCCGCCGGGACTCCTACTCAGTTCTTC. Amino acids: CASSSAGTPTQFF.

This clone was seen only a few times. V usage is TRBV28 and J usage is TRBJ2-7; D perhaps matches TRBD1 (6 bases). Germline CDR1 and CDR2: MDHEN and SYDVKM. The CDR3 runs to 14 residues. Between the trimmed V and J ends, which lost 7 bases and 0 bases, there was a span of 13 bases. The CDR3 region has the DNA TGTGCCAGCAAGGACAGAGTCAGCTCCTACGAGCAGTACTTC. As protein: CASKDRVSSYEQYF.

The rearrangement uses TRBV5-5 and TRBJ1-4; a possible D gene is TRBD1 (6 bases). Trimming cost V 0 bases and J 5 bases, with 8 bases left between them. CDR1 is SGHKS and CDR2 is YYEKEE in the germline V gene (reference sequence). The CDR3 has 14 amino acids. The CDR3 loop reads CASSLGRGNEKLFF. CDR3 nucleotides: TGTGCCAGCAGCTTGGGCAGGGGCAATGAAAAACTGTTTTTT.